This record concerns one T cell receptor beta chain sequence. As yet, its antigen is unknown. The data were taken from a study of graft-versus-host responses after intestinal transplantation. Study-wide results and caveats: Marrow from the recipient contained GvH clones, some of which had appeared first in ileum or blood. Early post-transplant HvG declines showed an association with peak circulating GvH clone levels. Elevated graft-versus-host to host-versus-graft clonal ratios in allografts were recorded for patients with graft-donor T cell macrochimerism.

There are 17 residues in the CDR3. CDR1 is SGHTA and CDR2 is FQGTGA in the germline V gene. V lost 2 bases, J lost 3 bases, and 12 bases stayed unmatched. Data came from immunoSEQ multiplex PCR; TCRdb stores just in-frame clones and leaves some out. The data contain 89,000 or so clones, around 84% of them seen just once; the ten biggest clones take up around 0.8%. Sequencing used unstimulated CD4+ T cells sorted from spleen or lymph node cells, obtained before intestinal transplant. This receptor was taken from a human donor who received an intestinal transplant. V is TRBV7-3 and J is TRBJ2-5; 7 nucleotides agree with TRBD1. As DNA, the CDR3 is TGTGCCAGCAGCTTAGTGTTGACAGGGCGATGGGAAGAGACCCAGTACTTC. Translated, it gives CASSLVLTGRWEETQYF.